This T cell receptor beta chain is drawn from a study of chemoradiotherapy in HPV16-positive cancers. V lost 6 bases and J lost 2; bases outside the gene matches: 5. Germline V gives CDR1 LNHDA, CDR2 SQIVND (reference sequence). The CDR3 covers 15 residues. Profiling relied on immunoSEQ multiplex PCR, and the TCRdb table lists in-frame clones only, not all of them. In the table there are roughly 70,000 clones, almost 90% of which are singletons. The receptor was isolated from a human donor with HPV-associated anogenital cancer. The sequencing here drew on blood, taken from a patient who underwent chemoradiotherapy. The chain carries TRBV19 and TRBJ2-7; TRBD2 agrees at 12 bases. The CDR3 DNA reads as TGTGCCAGTAGCACCGGACTAGCGGGGACCTACGAGCAGTACTTC. Protein: CASSTGLAGTYEQYF.